These T cell receptor beta chains were read from a single sample in a study of CD4+ T cells in melanoma. Only in-frame clones appear in the TCRdb table, and some are missing; sequencing was by immunoSEQ multiplex PCR. The profile covers 15,000 to 20,000 clones, with 81% appearing a single time and 5.4% taken by the ten largest. Specimen: cells from a culture (not recorded whether cultured in vitro). The receptors come from a human donor with melanoma. The CDR3 runs from the conserved cysteine through the conserved F or W. Each record gives: V gene, J gene, D gene, clone size, CDR3 DNA, CDR3 protein. The D gene is left open where the match is weak. Rows may omit the clone size; those that give it use once, few, many or a size class.

v_call: TRBV29-1; j_call: TRBJ1-5; d_call: .; clone_size: .; cdr3_nt: TGCAGCGTTAGGACGGGGAATCAGCCCCAGCATTTT; cdr3_aa: CSVRTGNQPQHF
v_call: TRBV30; j_call: TRBJ1-4; d_call: .; clone_size: once; cdr3_nt: TGTGCCTGGAATAGAGGCCGCAATGAAAAACTGTTTTTT; cdr3_aa: CAWNRGRNEKLFF
v_call: TRBV18; j_call: TRBJ2-2; d_call: TRBD2; clone_size: .; cdr3_nt: TGTGCCAGCTCACCAAGGGCTAGCGGGTACACCGGGGAGCTGTTTTTT; cdr3_aa: CASSPRASGYTGELFF
v_call: TRBV5-5; j_call: TRBJ2-2; d_call: .; clone_size: .; cdr3_nt: TGTGCCAGCGGGTCGGCAGGGGCGAACACCGGGGAGCTGTTTTTT; cdr3_aa: CASGSAGANTGELFF
v_call: TRBV6-4; j_call: TRBJ2-2; d_call: .; clone_size: .; cdr3_nt: TGTGCCAGCAGTGAAGAGGGCAGCACCGGGGAGCTGTTTTTT; cdr3_aa: CASSEEGSTGELFF
v_call: TRBV5-1; j_call: TRBJ1-1; d_call: .; clone_size: .; cdr3_nt: TGCGCCAGCAGCTTGAGTGTACAGGGGAACACTGAAGCTTTCTTT; cdr3_aa: CASSLSVQGNTEAFF
v_call: TRBV5-6; j_call: TRBJ2-3; d_call: .; clone_size: .; cdr3_nt: TGTGCCAGCAGCTTTTTCCAGATAGGGCAGTATTTT; cdr3_aa: CASSFFQIGQYF
v_call: TRBV19; j_call: TRBJ1-2; d_call: .; clone_size: .; cdr3_nt: TGTGCCAGCGTGGGGTCTTCTAACTATGGCTACACCTTC; cdr3_aa: CASVGSSNYGYTF
v_call: TRBV30; j_call: TRBJ1-5; d_call: .; clone_size: .; cdr3_nt: TGTGCCTGGAGTTGGGGGGAAAATCAGCCCCAGCATTTT; cdr3_aa: CAWSWGENQPQHF
v_call: TRBV5-5; j_call: TRBJ1-2; d_call: .; clone_size: few; cdr3_nt: TGTGCCAGCAGCGGGATCTGGGCCGGGAGCTATGGCTACACCTTC; cdr3_aa: CASSGIWAGSYGYTF
v_call: TRBV14; j_call: TRBJ2-5; d_call: .; clone_size: .; cdr3_nt: TGTGCCAGCAGCCAGGGGTGGACGGGAGAGACCCAGTACTTC; cdr3_aa: CASSQGWTGETQYF
v_call: TRBV5-1; j_call: TRBJ2-1; d_call: .; clone_size: once; cdr3_nt: TGCGCCAGCAGTTATCTGGGCAGTTCTTCGAATGAGCAGTTCTTC; cdr3_aa: CASSYLGSSSNEQFF
v_call: TRBV15; j_call: TRBJ2-7; d_call: .; clone_size: few; cdr3_nt: TGTGCCACTTCGGATTATCCTAACTACGAGCAGTACTTC; cdr3_aa: CATSDYPNYEQYF
v_call: TRBV7-2; j_call: TRBJ2-7; d_call: .; clone_size: few; cdr3_nt: TGTGCCAGCAGGAAGGACTACCAAGTAGCGCTCGAGCAGTACTTC; cdr3_aa: CASRKDYQVALEQYF
v_call: TRBV29-1; j_call: TRBJ2-7; d_call: .; clone_size: .; cdr3_nt: TGCAGCGTCCCTGGGCCCGGGGGCAACTACGAGCAGTACTTC; cdr3_aa: CSVPGPGGNYEQYF
v_call: TRBV7-6; j_call: TRBJ2-5; d_call: .; clone_size: .; cdr3_nt: TGTGCCAGCAGCCCCGCGGAGACCCAGTACTTC; cdr3_aa: CASSPAETQYF
v_call: TRBV7-8; j_call: TRBJ1-6; d_call: .; clone_size: .; cdr3_nt: TGTGCCAGCAGCGTAAGGGGTCGATATAATTCACCCCTCCACTTT; cdr3_aa: CASSVRGRYNSPLHF
v_call: TRBV29-1; j_call: TRBJ1-2; d_call: .; clone_size: .; cdr3_nt: TGCAGCGTTGTAGGCTATGGCTACACCTTC; cdr3_aa: CSVVGYGYTF
v_call: TRBV7-6; j_call: TRBJ1-1; d_call: .; clone_size: .; cdr3_nt: TGTGCCAGCAGCAGCAGCGGAGGGGGCACTGAAGCTTTCTTT; cdr3_aa: CASSSSGGGTEAFF
v_call: TRBV5-1; j_call: TRBJ2-3; d_call: .; clone_size: few; cdr3_nt: TGCGCCAGCAGCTTACCCGGGACAACTAGCACAGATACGCAGTATTTT; cdr3_aa: CASSLPGTTSTDTQYF
v_call: TRBV27; j_call: TRBJ1-6; d_call: .; clone_size: .; cdr3_nt: TGTGCCAGCAGTTCTGAGGGTTATAATTCACCCCTCCACTTT; cdr3_aa: CASSSEGYNSPLHF
v_call: TRBV5-6; j_call: TRBJ1-2; d_call: .; clone_size: .; cdr3_nt: TGTGCCAGCAGCTTAGCGCAGACCCCGCGGGGCTACACCTTC; cdr3_aa: CASSLAQTPRGYTF
v_call: TRBV5-6; j_call: TRBJ2-1; d_call: .; clone_size: .; cdr3_nt: TGTGCCAGCAGCTTGCAGGGGTTGGATGAGCAGTTCTTC; cdr3_aa: CASSLQGLDEQFF
v_call: TRBV6-6; j_call: TRBJ2-1; d_call: TRBD2; clone_size: .; cdr3_nt: TGTGCCAGCGCGGGACTAGCGGGGGGGTCTTTCAATGAGCAGTTCTTC; cdr3_aa: CASAGLAGGSFNEQFF
v_call: TRBV11-3; j_call: TRBJ2-5; d_call: .; clone_size: .; cdr3_nt: TGTGCCAGCAGCTTCAGCAGGGGTCAGGCCCAGTACTTC; cdr3_aa: CASSFSRGQAQYF
v_call: TRBV5-1; j_call: TRBJ1-1; d_call: .; clone_size: .; cdr3_nt: TGCGCCAGCAGCGTCGTACAGGGATCGGCTGAAGCTTTCTTT; cdr3_aa: CASSVVQGSAEAFF
v_call: TRBV10-1; j_call: TRBJ1-1; d_call: TRBD1; clone_size: .; cdr3_nt: TGCGCCAGCAGTGATACAGGGGAAGCTGAAGCTTTCTTT; cdr3_aa: CASSDTGEAEAFF
v_call: TRBV10-1; j_call: TRBJ2-3; d_call: TRBD2; clone_size: .; cdr3_nt: TGCGCCAGCAACTCCGGGAACTCGGGGGGGCCACGAAAACAGTATTTT; cdr3_aa: CASNSGNSGGPRKQYF
v_call: TRBV20-1; j_call: TRBJ1-1; d_call: .; clone_size: .; cdr3_nt: TGCAGTGCTAGGGCTGAGTCTGAAGCTTTCTTT; cdr3_aa: CSARAESEAFF
v_call: TRBV7-2; j_call: TRBJ1-3; d_call: .; clone_size: .; cdr3_nt: TGTGCCAGCAGATTTAAGGGGGGAAACACCATATATTTT; cdr3_aa: CASRFKGGNTIYF